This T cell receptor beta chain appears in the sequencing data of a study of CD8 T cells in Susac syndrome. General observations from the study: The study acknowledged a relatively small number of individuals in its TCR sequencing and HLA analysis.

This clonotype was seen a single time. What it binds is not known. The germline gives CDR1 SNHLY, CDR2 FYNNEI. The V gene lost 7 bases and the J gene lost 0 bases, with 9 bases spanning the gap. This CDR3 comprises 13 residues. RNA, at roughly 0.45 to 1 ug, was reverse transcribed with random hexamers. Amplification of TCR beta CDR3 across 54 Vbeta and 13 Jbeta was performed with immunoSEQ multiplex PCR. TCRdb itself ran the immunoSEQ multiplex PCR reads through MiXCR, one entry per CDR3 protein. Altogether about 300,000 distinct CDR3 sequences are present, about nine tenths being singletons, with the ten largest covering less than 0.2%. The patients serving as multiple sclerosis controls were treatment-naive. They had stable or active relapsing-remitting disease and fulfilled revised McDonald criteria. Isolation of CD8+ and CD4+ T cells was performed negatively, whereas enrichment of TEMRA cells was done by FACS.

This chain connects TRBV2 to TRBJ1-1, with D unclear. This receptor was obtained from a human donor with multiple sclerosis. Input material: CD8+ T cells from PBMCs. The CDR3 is CASMRPMNTEAFF. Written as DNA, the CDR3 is TGTGCCAGCATGCGGCCCATGAACACTGAAGCTTTCTTT.